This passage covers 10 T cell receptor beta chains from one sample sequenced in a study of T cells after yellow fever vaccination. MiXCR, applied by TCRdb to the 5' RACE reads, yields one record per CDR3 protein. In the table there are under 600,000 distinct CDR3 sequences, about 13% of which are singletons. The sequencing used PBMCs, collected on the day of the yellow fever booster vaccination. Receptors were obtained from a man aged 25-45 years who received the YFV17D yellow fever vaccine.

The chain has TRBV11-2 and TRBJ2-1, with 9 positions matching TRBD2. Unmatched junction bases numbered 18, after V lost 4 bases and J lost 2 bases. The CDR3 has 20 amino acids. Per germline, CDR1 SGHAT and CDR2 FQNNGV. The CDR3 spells CASSSPRRGSGRGTYNEQFF. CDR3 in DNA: TGTGCCAGCAGCTCCCCCCGCCGAGGTAGCGGGAGAGGCACCTACAATGAGCAGTTCTTC.

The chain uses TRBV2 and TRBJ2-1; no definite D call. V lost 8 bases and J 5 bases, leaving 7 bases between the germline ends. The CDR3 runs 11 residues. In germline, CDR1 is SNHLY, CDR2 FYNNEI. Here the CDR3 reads CASSGHNEQFF. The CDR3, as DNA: TGTGCCAGCTCGGGCCACAATGAGCAGTTCTTC.

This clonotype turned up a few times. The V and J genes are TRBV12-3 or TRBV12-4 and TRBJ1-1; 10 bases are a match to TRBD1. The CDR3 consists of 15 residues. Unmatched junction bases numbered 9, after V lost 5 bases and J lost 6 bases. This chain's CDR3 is CASSNRDRGYSEAFF. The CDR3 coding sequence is TGTGCCAGCAGTAACCGGGACAGGGGATATTCTGAAGCTTTCTTT.

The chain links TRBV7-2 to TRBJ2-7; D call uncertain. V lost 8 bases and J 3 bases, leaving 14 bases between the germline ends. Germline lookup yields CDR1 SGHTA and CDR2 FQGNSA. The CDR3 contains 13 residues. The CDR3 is CASSRQKFYEQYF. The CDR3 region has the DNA TGTGCCAGCTCAAGGCAGAAGTTCTACGAGCAGTACTTC.

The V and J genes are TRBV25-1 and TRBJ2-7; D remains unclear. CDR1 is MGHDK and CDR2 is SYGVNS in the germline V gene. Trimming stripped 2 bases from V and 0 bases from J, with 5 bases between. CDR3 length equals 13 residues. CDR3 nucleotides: TGTGCCAGCAGTGAAACGGGCTCCTACGAGCAGTACTTC. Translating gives CASSETGSYEQYF.

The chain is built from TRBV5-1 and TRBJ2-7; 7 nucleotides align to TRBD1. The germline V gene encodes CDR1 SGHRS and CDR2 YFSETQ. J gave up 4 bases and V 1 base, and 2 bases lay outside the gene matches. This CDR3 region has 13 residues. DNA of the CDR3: TGCGCCAGCAGCTTGTCGGGACAGTACGAGCAGTACTTC. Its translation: CASSLSGQYEQYF.

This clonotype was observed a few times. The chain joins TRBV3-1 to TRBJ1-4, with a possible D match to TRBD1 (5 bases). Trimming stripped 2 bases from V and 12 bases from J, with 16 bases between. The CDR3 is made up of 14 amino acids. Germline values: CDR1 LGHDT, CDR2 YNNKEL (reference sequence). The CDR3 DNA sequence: TGTGCCAGCAGCCAACGGGGACCGGCGGGGGAACTGTTTTTT. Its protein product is CASSQRGPAGELFF.

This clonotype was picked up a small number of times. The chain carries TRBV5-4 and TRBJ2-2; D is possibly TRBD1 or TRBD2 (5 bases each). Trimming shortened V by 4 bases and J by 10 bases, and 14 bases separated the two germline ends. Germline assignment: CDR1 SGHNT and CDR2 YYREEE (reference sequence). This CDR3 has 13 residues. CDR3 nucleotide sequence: TGTGCCAGCAGCCTGGGGACCTGGGAGGAGCTGTTTTTT. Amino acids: CASSLGTWEELFF.

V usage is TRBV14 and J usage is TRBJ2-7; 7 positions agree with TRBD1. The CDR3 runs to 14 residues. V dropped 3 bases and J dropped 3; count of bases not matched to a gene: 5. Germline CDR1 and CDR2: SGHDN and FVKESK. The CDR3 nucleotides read TGTGCCAGCAGCCACCGGACAGGCAACTACGAGCAGTACTTC. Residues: CASSHRTGNYEQYF.

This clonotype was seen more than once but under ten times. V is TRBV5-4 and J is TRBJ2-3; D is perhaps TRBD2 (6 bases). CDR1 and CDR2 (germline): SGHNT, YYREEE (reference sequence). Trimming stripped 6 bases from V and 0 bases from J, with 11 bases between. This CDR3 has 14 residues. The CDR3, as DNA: TGTGCCAGCACATTAGCGGCTAGCACAGATACGCAGTATTTT. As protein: CASTLAASTDTQYF.